This T cell receptor beta chain emerged from a study of blood T cell repertoires in COVID-19. Overall study: The study drew acute and convalescent COVID-19 samples from the United States, Italy and Spain. Nucleic acid was either cDNA or gDNA, and it came from T cells, B-cell-depleted T cells, or PBMCs.

Original processing methods: Scientists estimated how many nucleated cells there were by amplifying reference gene primers. Using immunoSEQ multiplex PCR, the repertoire was profiled, and TCRdb retains in-frame clones only, with some absent. For V, J and clone size, that table is used; D and trimming come from the DNA. Of over 130,000 clones in the sample, over 60% were seen once. V lost 5 bases to trimming and J lost 5 bases, with 9 bases between them. The CDR3 totals 12 residues. Germline-derived CDR1 and CDR2 are MNHEY and SVGAGI. Sequencing was done on a sample of peripheral blood. The clonotype comes from a woman aged 80 or older with active or convalescent COVID-19. The chain links TRBV6-5 to TRBJ1-1, with D unresolved. The DNA for the CDR3 is TGTGCCAGCAGTCGGACTAGGACTGAAGCTTTCTTT. Amino acids: CASSRTRTEAFF.